This T cell receptor beta chain was identified during a study of graft-versus-host responses after intestinal transplantation. Study in general: Every one of the recipients received anti-thymocyte globulin induction and afterwards took tacrolimus and steroids for around 3 years.

Produced via immunoSEQ multiplex PCR; TCRdb's table is partial and in-frame only. The sample holds about 130,000 clones, 90% to 95% seen once. Trimming took 1 base from V and 5 from J; bases not matched to a gene: 14. CDR3 length equals 18 residues. The V gene's germline CDR1 is SGHNT and CDR2 YYREEE (reference sequence). On this clone itself: The antigen is unknown.

Study-wide results and caveats: The study associated peak circulating GvH clone levels with early post-transplant HvG declines. The authors found GvH clones in recipient marrow, some appearing first in ileum or blood.

This chain links TRBV5-4 with TRBJ2-1; 8 bases are shared with TRBD2. The sequencing here drew on unstimulated CD4+ T cells sorted from spleen or lymph node cells, taken before intestinal transplant. This clonotype was sampled from a human donor who received an intestinal transplant. The CDR3, as DNA: TGTGCCAGCAGCTTGAGACTGTCGGGACTAGATGCTAACAATGAGCAGTTCTTC. It is translated as CASSLRLSGLDANNEQFF. Together with reference TRBV5-4 and TRBJ2-1, the CDR3 gives the full variable domain: ETGVTQSPTHLIKTRGQQVTLRCSSQSGHNTVSWYQQALGQGPQFIFQYYREEENGRGNFPPRFSGLQFPNYSSELNVNALELDDSALYLCASSLRLSGLDANNEQFFGPGTRLTVL.